These 17 T cell receptor beta chains were sequenced from one sample in a study of cytomegalovirus exposure and HLA in healthy donors. PCR employed 60 Vbeta and 13 Jbeta primers. Measured with immunoSEQ multiplex PCR; TCRdb has only the in-frame clones, and not every one. Of about 200,000 clones listed, under 80% are singletons. Material for sequencing was PBMCs. These receptors all stem from a girl aged 2-10 years in good health and CMV-seronegative.

This clone has a handful of counts. This chain connects TRBV6-6 to TRBJ1-1; no clear D gene. Trimming stripped 2 bases from V and 1 base from J, with 8 bases between. The CDR3 runs 14 residues. In germline, CDR1 is MNHNY, CDR2 SVGAGI (reference sequence). Here the CDR3 DNA reads TGTGCCAGCAGTTACGTAACAGAGAACACTGAAGCTTTCTTT. Translation gives CASSYVTENTEAFF.

On this clone itself: An end of the junction differs from the germline gene, which may be a read error. This rearrangement joins TRBV5-6 to TRBJ2-3; tentatively, D is TRBD2 (7 bases). Germline assignment: CDR1 SGHDT and CDR2 YYEEEE. The CDR3 loop spans 17 amino acids. The CDR3 region is CASCLIGAGALTDTQYF. The CDR3 DNA follows: TGTGCCAGCTGCTTAATCGGCGCGGGGGCTTTGACAGATACGCAGTATTTT.

V and J are TRBV7-9 and TRBJ2-7; 12 positions match TRBD2. The germline gives CDR1 SEHNR, CDR2 FQNEAQ (reference sequence). V dropped 5 bases and J dropped 4; count of bases not matched to a gene: 12. The CDR3 spans 17 residues. The CDR3 DNA is TGTGCCAGCAGCCGGAGCCCGACTAGCGGGAGTATGTACGAGCAGTACTTC. The encoded protein is CASSRSPTSGSMYEQYF.

The chain joins TRBV5-1 to TRBJ2-7; 9 bases map to TRBD1. Looked up from germline, CDR1 is SGHRS and CDR2 is YFSETQ. The CDR3 runs 12 residues. V shed 4 bases, J shed 7 bases, and the junction held 3 bases outside the gene matches. In DNA, the CDR3 is TGCGCCAGCAGCGGGACAGGGTGGGAGCAGTACTTC. Its translation is CASSGTGWEQYF.

The J gene is TRBJ2-1, the V gene TRBV6-1; the D gene is possibly TRBD2 (6 bases). Germline V gene sequence: CDR1 MNHNS, CDR2 SASEGT. Trimming cost V 2 bases and J 8 bases, with 7 bases left between them. The CDR3 has 12 amino acids. CDR3 region: CASSETGDEQFF. As DNA, the CDR3 is TGTGCCAGCAGTGAAACGGGGGATGAGCAGTTCTTC.

J is TRBJ2-7 and V is TRBV6-1; unclear D gene. CDR1 and CDR2 (germline): MNHNS, SASEGT. This CDR3 has 13 residues. Trimming removed 5 bases at V and 4 bases at J, with 12 bases between. The CDR3 spells CASSHLNGYEQYF. The CDR3 DNA is TGTGCCAGCAGTCACCTCAACGGGTACGAGCAGTACTTC.

The CDR3, as DNA: TGTGCCAGCAGCTTATTTTCTAGCGGGAGGGCCTCTTACAATGAGCAGTTCTTC. Its protein is CASSLFSSGRASYNEQFF. The V and J genes are TRBV7-2 and TRBJ2-1; 12 bases align to TRBD2. The CDR3 has 18 amino acids. Losses at the gene ends were 2 bases for V and 4 bases for J; bases not matched to a gene: 9. In germline, CDR1 is SGHTA, CDR2 FQGNSA.

This chain connects TRBV9 to TRBJ1-1; D is perhaps TRBD1 (5 bases). The V gene lost 0 bases and the J gene lost 11 bases, with 17 bases spanning the gap. The CDR3 covers 14 residues. CDR1 SGDLS and CDR2 YYNGEE come from the germline V gene. The CDR3 protein is CASSVAPQGMTAFF. The CDR3 bases are TGTGCCAGCAGCGTAGCCCCTCAGGGTATGACGGCTTTCTTT.

The rearrangement uses TRBV27 and TRBJ2-5, with 14 bases identical to TRBD2. The V gene's germline CDR1 is MNHEY and CDR2 SMNVEV (reference sequence). This CDR3 is built from 17 residues. V gave up 4 bases and J gave up 4 bases; unmatched junction bases: 8. The CDR3 here is CASSSLTSGGAGETQYF. DNA of the CDR3: TGTGCCAGCAGTTCCTTGACTAGCGGGGGGGCGGGAGAGACCCAGTACTTC.

The chain is built from TRBV6-1 and TRBJ1-2, with 8 nucleotides matching TRBD1. This CDR3 has 13 amino acids. Germline loops: CDR1 MNHNS, CDR2 SASEGT. Trimming took 10 bases from V and 7 from J; bases not matched to a gene: 11. The CDR3 loop reads CAIQRQGKAGYTF. The CDR3 DNA reads TGTGCCATACAACGACAGGGGAAGGCTGGCTACACCTTC.

The chain couples TRBV10-3 to TRBJ1-6, with a tentative D call TRBD1 (5 bases). This CDR3 has 16 residues. The germline V gene encodes CDR1 ENHRY and CDR2 SYGVKD. Deletions cut 2 bases from V and 7 bases from J, with 15 bases between. The CDR3 spells CAISEGGSRKNSPLHF. CDR3 DNA: TGTGCCATCAGTGAGGGGGGGAGTCGGAAAAATTCACCCCTCCACTTT.

The J gene is TRBJ2-4, the V gene TRBV4-1; 13 bases align to TRBD2. The CDR3 has 18 residues. From germline, CDR1 is MGHRA and CDR2 YSYEKL. V lost 3 bases and J lost 2; bases outside the gene matches: 7. In DNA form, the CDR3 reads TGCGCCAGCAGCCACCCACTAGCGGGAGGGGTGTCCAAAAACATTCAGTACTTC. Encoded protein: CASSHPLAGGVSKNIQYF.

The chain uses TRBV6-5 and TRBJ1-1; 7 bases match TRBD1. The CDR3 is made up of 15 amino acids. J lost 0 bases, V lost 2 bases, and 3 bases had no gene match. From germline, CDR1 is MNHEY and CDR2 SVGAGI. CDR3 sequence reads: CASSYVTGMNTEAFF. The CDR3 DNA follows: TGTGCCAGCAGTTACGTGACAGGGATGAACACTGAAGCTTTCTTT.

This clone was detected once. The junction departs from germline at one end; a sequencing error may be responsible. The rearrangement uses TRBV6-1 and TRBJ1-2; 7 bases line up with TRBD1. The CDR3 runs 11 residues. Germline V lookup: CDR1 MNHNS, CDR2 SASEGT. CDR3 DNA: TGTGCCAGCAGTGAACTCCGGACAGGCAACTTC. Encoded protein: CASSELRTGNF.

This chain uses TRBV25-1 with TRBJ1-4; D remains ambiguous. The CDR3 is 13 amino acids. Trimming took off 3 bases at V and 8 bases at J, with 10 bases between the two ends. From germline, CDR1 is MGHDK and CDR2 SYGVNS. The CDR3 is CASSDYYKEKLFF. In nucleotides, the CDR3 is TGTGCCAGCAGTGACTACTACAAGGAAAAACTGTTTTTT. The variable domain in full, completed from reference TRBV25-1 and TRBJ1-4, reads EADIYQTPRYLVIGTGKKITLECSQTMGHDKMYWYQQDPGMELHLIHYSYGVNSTEKGDLSSESTVSRIRTEHFPLTLESARPSHTSQYLCASSDYYKEKLFFGSGTQLSVL.

This chain connects TRBV4-1 to TRBJ1-5; D gene unclear. Germline V gives CDR1 MGHRA, CDR2 YSYEKL. The CDR3 sequence is 15 residues long. V was pared by 1 base and J by 3 bases, with 10 bases between. For the CDR3, the DNA is TGCGCCAGCAGCCAAGGTCCCCAGGCCAATCAGCCCCAGCATTTT. It encodes CASSQGPQANQPQHF.

The J gene is TRBJ2-3, the V gene TRBV5-1; 10 bases match TRBD2. This CDR3 has 16 residues. Germline CDR1 SGHRS, CDR2 YFSETQ. Losses at the gene ends were 4 bases for V and 4 bases for J; bases not matched to a gene: 9. This CDR3 is CASSTAASGGADTQYF. The DNA of the CDR3 is TGCGCCAGCAGCACTGCAGCGAGCGGGGGGGCAGATACGCAGTATTTT. Supplemented by reference TRBV5-1 and TRBJ2-3, the full variable domain reads KAGVTQTPRYLIKTRGQQVTLSCSPISGHRSVSWYQQTPGQGLQFLFEYFSETQRNKGNFPGRFSGRQFSNSRSEMNVSTLELGDSALYLCASSTAASGGADTQYFGPGTRLTVL.